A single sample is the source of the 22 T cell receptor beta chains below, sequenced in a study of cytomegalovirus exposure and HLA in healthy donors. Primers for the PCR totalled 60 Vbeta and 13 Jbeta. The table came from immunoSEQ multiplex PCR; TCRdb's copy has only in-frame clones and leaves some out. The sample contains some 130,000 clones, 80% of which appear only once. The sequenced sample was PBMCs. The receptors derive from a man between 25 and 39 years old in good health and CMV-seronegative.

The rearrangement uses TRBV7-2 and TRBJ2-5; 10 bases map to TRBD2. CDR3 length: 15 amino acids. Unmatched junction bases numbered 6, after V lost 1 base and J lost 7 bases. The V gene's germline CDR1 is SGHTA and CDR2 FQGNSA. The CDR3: CASSLVSSGSGTQYF. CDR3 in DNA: TGTGCCAGCAGCTTAGTTTCTAGCGGGAGCGGGACCCAGTACTTC.

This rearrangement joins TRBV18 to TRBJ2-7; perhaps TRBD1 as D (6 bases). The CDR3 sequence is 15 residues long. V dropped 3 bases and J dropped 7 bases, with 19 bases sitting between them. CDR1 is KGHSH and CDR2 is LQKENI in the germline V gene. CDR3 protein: CASSPEQGFLAEQYF. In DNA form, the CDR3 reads TGTGCCAGCTCACCTGAACAGGGATTTTTGGCTGAGCAGTACTTC.

CDR3 sequence reads: CASRLPGRRKPQHF. The CDR3, as DNA: TGTGCCAGCAGACTACCCGGGAGGAGGAAGCCCCAGCATTTT. The chain links TRBV6-5 to TRBJ1-5, with D hard to call. The CDR3 contains 14 residues. Germline-derived CDR1 and CDR2 are MNHEY and SVGAGI. Trimming took 6 bases from V and 8 from J, leaving 17 bases between them.

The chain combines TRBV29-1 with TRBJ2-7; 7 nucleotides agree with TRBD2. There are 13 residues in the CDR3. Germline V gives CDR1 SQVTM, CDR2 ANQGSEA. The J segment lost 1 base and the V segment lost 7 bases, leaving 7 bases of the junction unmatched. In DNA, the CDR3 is TGCAGCGGCTGTCCTAGCGGTTCCTACGAGCAGTACTTC. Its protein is CSGCPSGSYEQYF.

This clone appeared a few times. CDR3 DNA sequence: TGCGCCAGCAGCCTATCCAGGGGGCATGGAAACACCATATATTTT. Translated: CASSLSRGHGNTIYF. This chain connects TRBV5-1 to TRBJ1-3; 8 bases line up with TRBD1. With V trimmed by 4 bases and J by 3 bases, 6 bases remained unmatched. The CDR3 length is 15 residues. CDR1 is SGHRS, CDR2 YFSETQ, per germline.

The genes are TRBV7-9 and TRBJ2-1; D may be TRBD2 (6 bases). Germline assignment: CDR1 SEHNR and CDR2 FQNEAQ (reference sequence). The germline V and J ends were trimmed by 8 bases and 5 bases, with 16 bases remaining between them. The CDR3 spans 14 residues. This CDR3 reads CASSRPEGNNEQFF. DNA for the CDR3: TGTGCCAGCTCTCGCCCGGAGGGAAACAATGAGCAGTTCTTC.

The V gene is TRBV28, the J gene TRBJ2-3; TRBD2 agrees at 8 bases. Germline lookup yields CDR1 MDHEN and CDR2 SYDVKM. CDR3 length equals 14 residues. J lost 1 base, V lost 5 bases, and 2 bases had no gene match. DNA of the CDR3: TGTGCCAGCAGTCCACTAGCGGGCACAGATACGCAGTATTTT. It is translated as CASSPLAGTDTQYF.

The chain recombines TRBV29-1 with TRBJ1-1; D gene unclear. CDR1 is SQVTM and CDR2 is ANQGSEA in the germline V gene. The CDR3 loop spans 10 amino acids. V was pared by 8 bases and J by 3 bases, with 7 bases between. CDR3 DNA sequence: TGCAGCTCCGGGGACACTGAAGCTTTCTTT. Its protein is CSSGDTEAFF.

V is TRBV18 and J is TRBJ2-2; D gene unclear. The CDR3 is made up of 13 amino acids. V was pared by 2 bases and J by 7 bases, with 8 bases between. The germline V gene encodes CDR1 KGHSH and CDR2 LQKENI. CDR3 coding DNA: TGTGCCAGCTCACCAAGCGAGGACGGGGAGCTGTTTTTT. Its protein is CASSPSEDGELFF.

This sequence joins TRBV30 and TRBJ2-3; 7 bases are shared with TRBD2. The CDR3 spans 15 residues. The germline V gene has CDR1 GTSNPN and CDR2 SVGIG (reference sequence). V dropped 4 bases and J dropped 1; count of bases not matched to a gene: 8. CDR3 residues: CAWNPGAGGTDTQYF. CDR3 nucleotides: TGTGCCTGGAATCCTGGGGCGGGAGGCACAGATACGCAGTATTTT.

The CDR3: CASSSGLAGGTISYEQYF. CDR3 sequence (DNA): TGTGCCAGCAGCTCCGGATTAGCGGGAGGGACTATCTCCTACGAGCAGTACTTC. The rearrangement uses TRBV13 and TRBJ2-7; TRBD2 agrees at 11 bases. V lost 4 bases, J lost 0 bases, and 11 bases stayed unmatched. The V gene's germline CDR1 is PRHDT and CDR2 FYEKMQ (reference sequence). CDR3 length: 18 residues.

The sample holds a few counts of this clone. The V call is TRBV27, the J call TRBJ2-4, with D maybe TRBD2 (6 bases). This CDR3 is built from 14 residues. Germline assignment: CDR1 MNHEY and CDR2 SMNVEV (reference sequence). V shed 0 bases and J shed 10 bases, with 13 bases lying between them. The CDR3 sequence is CASSLSGTLGIQYF. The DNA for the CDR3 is TGTGCCAGCAGTTTATCGGGGACTCTGGGGATTCAGTACTTC.

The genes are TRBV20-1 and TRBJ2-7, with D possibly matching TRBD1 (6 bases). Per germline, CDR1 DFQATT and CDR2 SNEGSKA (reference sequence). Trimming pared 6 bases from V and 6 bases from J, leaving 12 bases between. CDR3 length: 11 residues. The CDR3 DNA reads TGCAGTGCAGCCCCAGGGGTCGAGCAGTACTTC. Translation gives CSAAPGVEQYF.

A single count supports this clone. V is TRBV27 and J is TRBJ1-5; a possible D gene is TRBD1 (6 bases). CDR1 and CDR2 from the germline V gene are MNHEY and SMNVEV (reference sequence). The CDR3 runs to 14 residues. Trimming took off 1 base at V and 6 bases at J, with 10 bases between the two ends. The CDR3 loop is CASSLWGQGQPQHF. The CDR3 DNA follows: TGTGCCAGCAGTTTATGGGGACAAGGTCAGCCCCAGCATTTT.

The CDR3 sequence: CASSLGIQGSYEQYF. As DNA, the CDR3 is TGTGCCAGCAGCTTAGGGATCCAGGGGTCCTACGAGCAGTACTTC. V and J are TRBV11-3 and TRBJ2-7; D perhaps matches TRBD1 (6 bases). The CDR3 has 15 residues. Looked up from germline, CDR1 is SGHNT and CDR2 is YENEEA. Deletions cut 1 base from V and 1 base from J, with 11 bases between.

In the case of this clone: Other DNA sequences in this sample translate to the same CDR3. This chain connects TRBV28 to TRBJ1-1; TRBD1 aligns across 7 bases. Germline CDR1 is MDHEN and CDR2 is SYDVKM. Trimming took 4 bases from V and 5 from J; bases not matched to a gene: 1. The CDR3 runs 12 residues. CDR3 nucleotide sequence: TGTGCCAGCAGTTCAGGGGGAACTGAAGCTTTCTTT. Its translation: CASSSGGTEAFF.

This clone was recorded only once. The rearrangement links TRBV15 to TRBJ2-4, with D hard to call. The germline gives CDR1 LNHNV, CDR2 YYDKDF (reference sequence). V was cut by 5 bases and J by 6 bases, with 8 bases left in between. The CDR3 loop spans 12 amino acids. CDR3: CATSPQLNIQYF. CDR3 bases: TGTGCCACCAGCCCGCAACTAAACATTCAGTACTTC. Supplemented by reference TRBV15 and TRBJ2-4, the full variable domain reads DAMVIQNPRYQVTQFGKPVTLSCSQTLNHNVMYWYQQKSSQAPKLLFHYYDKDFNNEADTPDNFQSRRPNTSFCFLDIRSPGLGDTAMYLCATSPQLNIQYFGAGTRLSVL.

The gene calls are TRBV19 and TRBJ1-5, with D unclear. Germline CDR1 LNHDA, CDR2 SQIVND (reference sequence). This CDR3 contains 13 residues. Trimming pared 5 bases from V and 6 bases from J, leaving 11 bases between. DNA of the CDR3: TGTGCCAGTAGTCCAAAAGCAAGTCAGCCCCAGCATTTT. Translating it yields CASSPKASQPQHF.

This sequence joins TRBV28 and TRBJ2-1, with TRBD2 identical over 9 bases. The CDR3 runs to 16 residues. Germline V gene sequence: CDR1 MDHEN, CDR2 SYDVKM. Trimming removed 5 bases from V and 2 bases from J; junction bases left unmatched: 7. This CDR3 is CASSLVASGTYNEQFF. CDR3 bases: TGTGCCAGCAGTCTCGTGGCTAGCGGGACCTACAATGAGCAGTTCTTC.

In DNA form, the CDR3 reads TGTGCCAGCAGCTTAGTGCGCTCAACTAATGAAAAACTGTTTTTT. This gives the protein CASSLVRSTNEKLFF. The chain employs TRBV7-8 and TRBJ1-4; D remains ambiguous. Germline-derived CDR1 and CDR2 are SGHVS and FQNEAQ. V lost 1 base and J 0 bases, leaving 6 bases between the germline ends. The CDR3 is made up of 15 amino acids.

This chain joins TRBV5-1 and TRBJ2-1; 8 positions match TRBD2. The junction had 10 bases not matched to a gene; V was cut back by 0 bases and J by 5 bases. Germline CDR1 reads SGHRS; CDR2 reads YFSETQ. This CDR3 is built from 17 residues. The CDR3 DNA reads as TGCGCCAGCAGCTTGGCTCGGGGGGGAGAAGTACACAATGAGCAGTTCTTC. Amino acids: CASSLARGGEVHNEQFF.

CDR3 sequence reads: CASSSSSYNQPQHF. The CDR3 DNA reads TGTGCCAGCAGTTCATCCTCCTACAATCAGCCCCAGCATTTT. The chain combines TRBV28 with TRBJ1-5; D is uncertain. Germline V gives CDR1 MDHEN, CDR2 SYDVKM. The CDR3 totals 14 residues. V was shortened by 4 bases and J by 3 bases, with 10 bases between the two germline ends.